The next 28 T cell receptor beta chains were all read from a single sample in a study of response to subunit inactivated influenza vaccine. TCRdb itself ran the RT-PCR reads through MiXCR, one entry per CDR3 protein. Here the sample spans 450,000 to 600,000 distinct CDR3 sequences, approximately 7.7% being singletons. This sample comprised PBMCs from blood, obtained approximately 25 months after vaccination. The source is a man aged 45 to 70 who received an inactivated influenza vaccine.

This clonotype was seen more than once but under ten times. The chain uses TRBV6-1 and TRBJ1-2, with TRBD1 as a possible D gene (5 bases). This CDR3 spans 13 amino acids. The V gene's germline CDR1 is MNHNS and CDR2 SASEGT. V was cut by 10 bases and J by 3 bases, with 15 bases left in between. For the CDR3, the DNA is TGTGCCATCACCAGGGAGTTGGACTATGGCTACACCTTC. Its protein is CAITRELDYGYTF.

This clonotype was found many times. V gene TRBV6-1 combines with J gene TRBJ1-5; D is ambiguous. There are 15 residues in the CDR3. The V end lost 5 bases, the J end lost 0 bases, and 11 bases lay between the germline ends. Germline CDR1 MNHNS, CDR2 SASEGT. The CDR3: CASSRAGYSNQPQHF. The CDR3 bases are TGTGCCAGCAGTAGGGCGGGGTATAGCAATCAGCCCCAGCATTTT.

The rearrangement joins TRBV27 to TRBJ2-7, with D tentatively TRBD2 (6 bases). This CDR3 is 13 amino acids long. The V gene lost 5 bases and the J gene lost 2 bases, with 10 bases spanning the gap. Germline-derived CDR1 and CDR2 are MNHEY and SMNVEV (reference sequence). In DNA, the CDR3 is TGTGCCAGCAGTCTCCGGGAGACCTACGAGCAGTACTTC. This sequence encodes CASSLRETYEQYF.

The chain combines TRBV11-3 with TRBJ2-1; 8 nucleotides line up with TRBD1. From germline, CDR1 is SGHNT and CDR2 YENEEA. The junction had 8 bases not matched to a gene; V was cut back by 5 bases and J by 2 bases. The CDR3 is 16 amino acids. CDR3 in amino acids: CASSPHRTGTYNEQFF. The CDR3 DNA is TGTGCCAGCAGCCCCCACCGGACAGGGACCTACAATGAGCAGTTCTTC.

This clonotype occurred a few times. J is TRBJ2-1 and V is TRBV7-8, with no clear D. The CDR3 extends over 14 amino acids. Trimming cost V 1 base and J 3 bases, with 7 bases left between them. Germline-derived CDR1 and CDR2 are SGHVS and FQNEAQ. CDR3 nucleotides: TGTGCCAGCAGCTTAGAGTACGACTACAATGAGCAGTTCTTC. This sequence encodes CASSLEYDYNEQFF.

This sequence joins TRBV5-1 and TRBJ1-1, with a weak D call TRBD1 (5 bases). The CDR3 consists of 14 residues. With 1 base removed from V and 3 bases from J, the gap between germline ends came to 10 bases. In germline, CDR1 is SGHRS, CDR2 YFSETQ. The CDR3 DNA reads as TGCGCCAGCAGCTTGCTGATAGGGGACACTGAAGCTTTCTTT. Protein: CASSLLIGDTEAFF.

This chain joins TRBV9 and TRBJ2-1, with 9 positions matching TRBD1. The germline V gene has CDR1 SGDLS and CDR2 YYNGEE. V shed 0 bases and J 0 bases; nucleotides not matched to a gene: 13. This CDR3 has 20 residues. In DNA form, the CDR3 reads TGTGCCAGCAGCGTAGGACAACAGGGGGCCGCCGTCAGCTCCTACAATGAGCAGTTCTTC. Encoded protein: CASSVGQQGAAVSSYNEQFF.

This clonotype was found once. The J gene is TRBJ2-1, the V gene TRBV5-4; D gene uncertain. Trimming removed 4 bases from V and 2 bases from J, with 7 bases in between. The CDR3 totals 13 residues. Germline-derived CDR1 and CDR2 are SGHNT and YYREEE (reference sequence). The CDR3 region is CASSHTPYNEQFF. DNA of the CDR3: TGTGCCAGCAGCCACACGCCCTACAATGAGCAGTTCTTC.

This clonotype was counted many times. The chain employs TRBV6-2 or TRBV6-3 and TRBJ2-1, with D possibly being TRBD2 (6 bases). Germline assignment: CDR1 MNHEY and CDR2 SVGEGT. Between the trimmed V and J ends, which lost 3 bases and 3 bases, there was a span of 15 bases. This CDR3 comprises 16 residues. The CDR3 DNA sequence: TGTGCCAGCAGTTATGCCCCGGGGAGGATCTACAATGAGCAGTTCTTC. It codes for CASSYAPGRIYNEQFF.

A few counts support this clonotype. Written as DNA, the CDR3 is TGTGCCAGCAGTTATCCTGCTTCTAGCACAGATACGCAGTATTTT. Residues: CASSYPASSTDTQYF. The J gene is TRBJ2-3, the V gene TRBV28; no reliable D call. The V end was cut by 4 bases, the J end by 0 bases, with 11 bases between. CDR1 MDHEN and CDR2 SYDVKM come from the germline V gene. The CDR3 loop spans 15 amino acids.

The chain links TRBV20-1 to TRBJ2-7; D is possibly TRBD1 (5 bases). The length of the CDR3 is 11 residues. The V end was cut by 4 bases, the J end by 6 bases, with 10 bases between. Germline CDR1 is DFQATT and CDR2 is SNEGSKA (reference sequence). CDR3 bases: TGCAGTGCTACCAGGGTGTCCGAGCAGTACTTC. Translated, it gives CSATRVSEQYF.

The chain carries TRBV3-1 and TRBJ1-1; D is undetermined. With 1 base removed from V and 7 bases from J, the gap between germline ends came to 4 bases. Germline-derived CDR1 and CDR2 are LGHDT and YNNKEL (reference sequence). This CDR3 spans 11 amino acids. CDR3 region: CASSQGNEAFF. CDR3 nucleotides: TGTGCCAGCAGCCAAGGGAATGAAGCTTTCTTT.

The rearrangement uses TRBV24-1 and TRBJ2-1; 11 nucleotides agree with TRBD2. Losses at the gene ends were 9 bases for V and 5 bases for J; bases not matched to a gene: 2. Per the germline V gene, CDR1 is KGHDR and CDR2 is SFDVKD. This CDR3 comprises 13 residues. This chain's CDR3 is CATGTSGNNEQFF. CDR3 nucleotides: TGTGCCACCGGGACTAGCGGAAACAATGAGCAGTTCTTC.

This clonotype was seen more than once but under ten times. The rearrangement links TRBV20-1 to TRBJ1-4; perhaps TRBD1 as D (5 bases). The CDR3 sequence is 15 residues long. In germline, CDR1 is DFQATT, CDR2 SNEGSKA (reference sequence). V was pared by 0 bases and J by 6 bases, with 14 bases between. CDR3 coding DNA: TGCAGTGCTAGAGATTTTGGTCAGGGAGATGAAAAACTGTTTTTT. Translated, it gives CSARDFGQGDEKLFF.

A few counts support this clonotype. The chain carries TRBV4-1 and TRBJ2-3, with unresolved D. The germline V and J ends were trimmed by 1 base and 0 bases, with 8 bases remaining between them. CDR1 MGHRA and CDR2 YSYEKL come from the germline V gene. The CDR3 has 15 residues. CDR3: CASSQVPASTDTQYF. The CDR3 DNA reads as TGCGCCAGCAGCCAAGTGCCAGCTAGCACAGATACGCAGTATTTT.

The table lists this clonotype with many counts. This chain joins TRBV4-2 and TRBJ1-3, with D perhaps TRBD1 (5 bases). The CDR3 is 17 residues long. V shed 0 bases and J shed 0 bases, with 12 bases lying between them. Germline V lookup: CDR1 LGHNA, CDR2 YNFKEQ. This CDR3 reads CASSQESSGGSGNTIYF. CDR3 DNA sequence: TGTGCCAGCAGCCAAGAATCGAGTGGGGGCTCTGGAAACACCATATATTTT.

This clonotype was observed at least ten times. The chain employs TRBV3-1 and TRBJ1-1; D remains ambiguous. The CDR3 has 15 amino acids. The germline CDR1 and CDR2 sequences are LGHDT and YNNKEL (reference sequence). Trimming removed 3 bases from V and 4 bases from J, with 15 bases in between. This CDR3 is CASSHRAHWGTEAFF. CDR3 DNA sequence: TGTGCCAGCAGCCATCGGGCCCACTGGGGCACTGAAGCTTTCTTT. The variable domain in full, completed from reference TRBV3-1 and TRBJ1-1, reads DTAVSQTPKYLVTQMGNDKSIKCEQNLGHDTMYWYKQDSKKFLKIMFSYNNKELIINETVPNRFSPKSPDKAHLNLHINSLELGDSAVYFCASSHRAHWGTEAFFGQGTRLTVV.

This clonotype was detected ten times or more. V usage is TRBV15 and J usage is TRBJ2-7, with no clear D. The CDR3 has 15 residues. V gave up 5 bases and J gave up 1 base, with 15 bases separating them. Germline V gene lookup returns CDR1 LNHNV and CDR2 YYDKDF (reference sequence). CDR3 sequence (DNA): TGTGCCACCAGCGACGGACGGTCGCTTTCCTACGAGCAGTACTTC. Its protein product is CATSDGRSLSYEQYF.

In this sample, this clonotype turned up a few times. The chain recombines TRBV12-5 with TRBJ2-1, with 14 positions matching TRBD2. CDR1 is LGHNT, CDR2 FRNRAP, per germline. V shed 5 bases and J 8 bases; nucleotides not matched to a gene: 5. This CDR3 has 15 amino acids. CDR3 bases: TGTGCTAGTGGTCTTGGGACTAGCGGGAGCCATGAGCAGTTCTTC. Residues: CASGLGTSGSHEQFF.

This clonotype was observed a few times. This sequence joins TRBV6-1 and TRBJ1-4; no clear D gene. Per the germline V gene, CDR1 is MNHNS and CDR2 is SASEGT. Trimming left V 6 bases short and J 8 bases short, with 19 bases between. This CDR3 has 15 residues. In nucleotides, the CDR3 is TGTGCCAGCAGCCCCCGGCATCTCATTGGGGAAAAACTGTTTTTT. This sequence encodes CASSPRHLIGEKLFF.

This clonotype occurred a few times. The rearrangement joins TRBV18 to TRBJ2-4, with unresolved D. Germline loops: CDR1 KGHSH, CDR2 LQKENI. V dropped 5 bases and J dropped 0 bases, with 17 bases sitting between them. The CDR3 consists of 17 residues. Here the CDR3 DNA reads TGTGCCAGCTCAAAGAAGCCCTTTGTGCTAGCCAAAAACATTCAGTACTTC. As protein: CASSKKPFVLAKNIQYF.

This clonotype appeared a few times. The chain links TRBV11-2 to TRBJ2-7, with 7 bases identical to TRBD1. With 1 base clipped from V and 2 bases from J, the junction kept 5 bases outside the gene matches. CDR3 size: 15 residues. Germline assignment: CDR1 SGHAT and CDR2 FQNNGV. CDR3 amino acids: CASSLAAQGAYEQYF. CDR3 bases: TGTGCCAGCAGCTTAGCAGCCCAGGGGGCCTACGAGCAGTACTTC.

This clonotype was found many times. The chain employs TRBV4-1 and TRBJ2-3; D is undetermined. V lost 2 bases and J lost 4, with 22 bases in between. Germline values: CDR1 MGHRA, CDR2 YSYEKL. The CDR3 covers 18 residues. CDR3 amino acids: CASSQLGPYSTRPDTQYF. The CDR3 nucleotides read TGCGCCAGCAGCCAATTAGGACCTTATTCTACCAGGCCAGATACGCAGTATTTT.

The chain is built from TRBV20-1 and TRBJ2-7; a possible D gene is TRBD2 (5 bases). The CDR3 is made up of 15 amino acids. The germline V and J ends were trimmed by 0 bases and 3 bases, with 15 bases remaining between them. Germline assignment: CDR1 DFQATT and CDR2 SNEGSKA (reference sequence). CDR3 nucleotides: TGCAGTGCTAGAGATCTTAACAGAGGGAGCTACGAGCAGTACTTC. Its translation is CSARDLNRGSYEQYF.

This clonotype was seen at least ten times. The V and J genes are TRBV11-2 and TRBJ2-5, with TRBD1 matching 9 bases. The germline V gene has CDR1 SGHAT and CDR2 FQNNGV. The ends lost 5 bases at V and 7 bases at J; junction bases unmatched: 14. This CDR3 has 16 residues. The CDR3 protein is CASSLTGTGSFGTQYF. As DNA, the CDR3 is TGTGCCAGCAGCCTAACCGGGACAGGGTCGTTTGGGACCCAGTACTTC.

This clonotype was seen a few times. This chain uses TRBV11-2 with TRBJ2-1, with TRBD2 identical over 8 bases. The CDR3 runs 17 residues. Germline lookup yields CDR1 SGHAT and CDR2 FQNNGV. Trimming at V came to 1 base and at J to 4 bases, leaving 9 bases not matched to a gene. CDR3 region: CASSLVGGREDYNEQFF. The CDR3, as DNA: TGTGCCAGCAGCTTAGTGGGTGGGCGGGAGGATTACAATGAGCAGTTCTTC.

This clonotype was observed a handful of times. This rearrangement joins TRBV29-1 to TRBJ1-1, with D perhaps matching TRBD1 (5 bases). This CDR3 is built from 14 residues. In germline, CDR1 is SQVTM, CDR2 ANQGSEA. V was trimmed by 4 bases and J by 1 base, leaving 13 bases between them. This CDR3 is CSVVRAGRNTEAFF. DNA for the CDR3: TGCAGCGTTGTGAGGGCAGGGAGGAACACTGAAGCTTTCTTT.

V usage is TRBV12-3 or TRBV12-4 and J usage is TRBJ1-2; 10 nucleotides agree with TRBD1. The CDR3 extends over 17 amino acids. V lost 1 base to trimming and J lost 8 bases; unmatched junction nucleotides: 13. The CDR3 sequence is CASSLGQGANLLGGYTF. CDR3 DNA: TGTGCCAGCAGTTTAGGACAGGGGGCGAATTTACTGGGGGGCTACACCTTC.